This TCR beta chain was documented in a study of control samples from healthy donors and cancer patients. Repertoires were generated with immunoSEQ multiplex PCR, while TCRdb's copy carries only in-frame clones and drops some. The table includes roughly 130,000 clones, about 88% detected once. Trimming removed 6 bases from V and 4 bases from J, with 13 bases in between. The CDR3 length is 14 residues. Germline loops: CDR1 MNHEY, CDR2 SMNVEV (reference sequence). The sequence was collected from a man aged 50-59 years in good health. Sequencing input: blood. This chain connects TRBV27 to TRBJ1-5; D remains ambiguous. In DNA form, the CDR3 reads TGTGCCAGCAGCTGGGGAAGTATGAATCAGCCCCAGCATTTT. Translated: CASSWGSMNQPQHF.